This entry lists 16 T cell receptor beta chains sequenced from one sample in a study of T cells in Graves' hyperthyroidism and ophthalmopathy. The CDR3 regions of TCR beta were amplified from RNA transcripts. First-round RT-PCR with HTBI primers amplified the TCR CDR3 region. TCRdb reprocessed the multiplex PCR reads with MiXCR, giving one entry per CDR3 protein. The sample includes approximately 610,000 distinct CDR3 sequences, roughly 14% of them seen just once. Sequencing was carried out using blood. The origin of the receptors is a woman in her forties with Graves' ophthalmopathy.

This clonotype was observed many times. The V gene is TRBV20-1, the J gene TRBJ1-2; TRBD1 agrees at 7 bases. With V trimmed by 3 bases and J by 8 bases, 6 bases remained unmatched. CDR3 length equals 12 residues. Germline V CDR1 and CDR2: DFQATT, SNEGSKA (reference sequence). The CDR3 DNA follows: TGCAGTGCTAGGGGGAGGGGGCAAGGCTACACCTTC. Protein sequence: CSARGRGQGYTF.

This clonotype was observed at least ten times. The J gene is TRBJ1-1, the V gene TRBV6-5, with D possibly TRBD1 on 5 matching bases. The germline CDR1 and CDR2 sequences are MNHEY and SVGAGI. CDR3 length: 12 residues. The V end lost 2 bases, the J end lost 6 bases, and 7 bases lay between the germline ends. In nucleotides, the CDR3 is TGTGCCAGCAGTTACCCGGGGCCTGAAGCTTTCTTT. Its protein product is CASSYPGPEAFF.

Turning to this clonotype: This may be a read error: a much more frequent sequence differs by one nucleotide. CDR3 DNA: TGTGCCAGTAGTATGGTAATGGGATCAAAGGGCGAGCAGTACTTC. This codes for CASSMVMGSKGEQYF. This chain connects TRBV19 to TRBJ2-7; no definite D call. The germline CDR1 and CDR2 sequences are LNHDA and SQIVND (reference sequence). V lost 3 bases to trimming and J lost 6 bases, with 18 bases between them. This CDR3 contains 15 residues.

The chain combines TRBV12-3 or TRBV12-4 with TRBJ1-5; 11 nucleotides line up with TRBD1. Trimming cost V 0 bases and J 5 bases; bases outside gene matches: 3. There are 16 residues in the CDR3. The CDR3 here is CASSLADRGRDQPQHF. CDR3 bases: TGTGCCAGCAGTTTAGCGGACAGGGGGCGCGATCAGCCCCAGCATTTT.

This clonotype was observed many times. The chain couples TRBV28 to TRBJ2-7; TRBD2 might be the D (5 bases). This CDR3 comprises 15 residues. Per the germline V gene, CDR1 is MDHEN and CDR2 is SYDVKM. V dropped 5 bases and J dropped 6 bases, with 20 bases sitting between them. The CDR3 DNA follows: TGTGCCAGCAGTCCCCTAGCCACGACACCTTTCGAGCAGTACTTC. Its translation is CASSPLATTPFEQYF. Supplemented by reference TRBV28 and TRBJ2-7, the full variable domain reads DVKVTQSSRYLVKRTGEKVFLECVQDMDHENMFWYRQDPGLGLRLIYFSYDVKMKEKGDIPEGYSVSREKKERFSLILESASTNQTSMYLCASSPLATTPFEQYFGPGTRLTVT.

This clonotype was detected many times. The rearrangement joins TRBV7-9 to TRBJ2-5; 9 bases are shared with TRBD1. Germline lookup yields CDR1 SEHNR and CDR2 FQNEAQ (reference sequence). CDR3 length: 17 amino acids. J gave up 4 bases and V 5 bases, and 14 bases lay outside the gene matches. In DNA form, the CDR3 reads TGTGCCAGCAGCATAATTACAATCGGGACAGGGATAGAGACCCAGTACTTC. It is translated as CASSIITIGTGIETQYF.

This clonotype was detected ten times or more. The DNA of the CDR3 is TGTGCCAGCAGCCAAATGGGGGGGGAACGAGGCTACACCTTC. It is translated as CASSQMGGERGYTF. This chain uses TRBV3-1 with TRBJ1-2; D perhaps matches TRBD1 (5 bases). CDR3 size: 14 residues. V was cut by 2 bases and J by 8 bases, with 15 bases left in between. From germline, CDR1 is LGHDT and CDR2 YNNKEL (reference sequence).

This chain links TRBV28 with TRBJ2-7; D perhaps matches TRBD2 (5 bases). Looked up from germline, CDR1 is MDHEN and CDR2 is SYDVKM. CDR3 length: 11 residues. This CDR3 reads CAAGLAYEQYF. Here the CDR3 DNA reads TGTGCAGCTGGACTGGCGTACGAGCAGTACTTC.

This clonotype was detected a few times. The CDR3 DNA is TGTGCCAGCAGCCAAGGGCCCACGGCGGGGACCCAGTACTTC. Translating gives CASSQGPTAGTQYF. The rearrangement uses TRBV3-1 and TRBJ2-5; maybe TRBD2 (5 bases). The CDR3 totals 14 residues. Germline CDR1 LGHDT, CDR2 YNNKEL (reference sequence). Trimming cost V 1 base and J 7 bases, with 13 bases left between them.

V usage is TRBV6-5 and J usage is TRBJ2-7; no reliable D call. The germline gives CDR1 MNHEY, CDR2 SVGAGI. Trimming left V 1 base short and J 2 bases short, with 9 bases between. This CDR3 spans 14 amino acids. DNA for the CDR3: TGTGCCAGCAGTTACTTGGACGGAGCCTACGAGCAGTACTTC. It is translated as CASSYLDGAYEQYF.

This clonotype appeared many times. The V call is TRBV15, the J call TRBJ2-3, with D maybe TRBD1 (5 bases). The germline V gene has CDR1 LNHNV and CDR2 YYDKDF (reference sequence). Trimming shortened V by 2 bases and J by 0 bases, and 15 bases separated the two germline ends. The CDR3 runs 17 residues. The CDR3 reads CATSRSAGKISTDTQYF. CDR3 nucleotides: TGTGCCACCAGCAGATCTGCAGGGAAGATTAGCACAGATACGCAGTATTTT. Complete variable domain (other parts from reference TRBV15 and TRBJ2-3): DAMVIQNPRYQVTQFGKPVTLSCSQTLNHNVMYWYQQKSSQAPKLLFHYYDKDFNNEADTPDNFQSRRPNTSFCFLDIRSPGLGDTAMYLCATSRSAGKISTDTQYFGPGTRLTVL.

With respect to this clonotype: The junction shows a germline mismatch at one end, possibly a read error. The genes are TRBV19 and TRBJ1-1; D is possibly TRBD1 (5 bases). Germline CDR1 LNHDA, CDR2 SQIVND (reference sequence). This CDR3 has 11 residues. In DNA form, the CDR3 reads TGTGCCAGTAGTGGGGGTACTGAAGTTTTCTTT. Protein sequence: CASSGGTEVFF.

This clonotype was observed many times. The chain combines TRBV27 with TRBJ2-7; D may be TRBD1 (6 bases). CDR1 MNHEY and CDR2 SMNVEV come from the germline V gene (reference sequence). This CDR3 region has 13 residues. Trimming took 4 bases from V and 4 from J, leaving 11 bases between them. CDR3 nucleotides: TGTGCCAGCAGTTACAGGGCGAAATACGAGCAGTACTTC. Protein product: CASSYRAKYEQYF.

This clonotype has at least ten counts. For the CDR3, the DNA is TGTGCCAGCAGTCCTCGACTAGTGAGCGGGGAGCTGTTTTTT. Amino acids: CASSPRLVSGELFF. This chain joins TRBV6-2 or TRBV6-3 and TRBJ2-2, with D tentatively TRBD2 (6 bases). The CDR3 contains 14 residues. Germline V CDR1 and CDR2: MNHEY, SVGEGT. V shed 5 bases and J shed 7 bases, with 14 bases lying between them.

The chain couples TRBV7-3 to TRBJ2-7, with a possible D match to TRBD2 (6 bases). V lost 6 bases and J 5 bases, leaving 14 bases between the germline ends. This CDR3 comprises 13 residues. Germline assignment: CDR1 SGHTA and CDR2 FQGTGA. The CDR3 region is CASRGADYHEQYF. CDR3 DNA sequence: TGTGCCAGCAGGGGAGCGGACTATCACGAGCAGTACTTC.

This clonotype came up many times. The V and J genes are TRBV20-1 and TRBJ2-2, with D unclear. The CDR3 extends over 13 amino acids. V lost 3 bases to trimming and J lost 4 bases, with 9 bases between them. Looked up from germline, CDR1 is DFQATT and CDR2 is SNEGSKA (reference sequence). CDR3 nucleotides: TGCAGTGCTAGGACCGTGGGCACCGGGGAGCTGTTTTTT. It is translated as CSARTVGTGELFF.